This T cell receptor beta chain was observed in a study of cytomegalovirus exposure and HLA in healthy donors. General study results and limits: TCR beta chains numbering about 160 were designated cytomegalovirus-associated. Later on, an analysis tied 15,000 to 20,000 TCR beta sequences to HLA alleles at 0.05 false discovery rate. TCR beta sequences reportedly predicted most subjects' HLA-A and HLA-B alleles accurately.

This clone was picked up a small number of times. Antigen: not known. Participants comprised healthy donors of bone marrow. PCR primers comprised 60 Vbeta and 13 Jbeta primers. Using immunoSEQ multiplex PCR, the repertoire was profiled, and TCRdb retains in-frame clones only, with some absent. The table records around 230,000 clones, about 88% of them present only once. CDR1 and CDR2 from the germline V gene are MGHRA and YSYEKL. The CDR3 is 14 residues long. With V trimmed by 4 bases and J by 2 bases, 2 bases remained unmatched. This sequence was found in a girl aged 2 to 10 in good health and CMV-seronegative. This chain joins TRBV4-1 and TRBJ2-7, with 10 nucleotides matching TRBD1. Sequenced sample: PBMCs. The CDR3 spells CASSRTGGPYEQYF. The CDR3 DNA reads as TGCGCCAGCAGCCGGACAGGGGGTCCCTACGAGCAGTACTTC.